The 10 T cell receptor beta chains listed next were all sequenced from one sample in a study of Tregs in tolerant kidney transplant recipients. Profiled with immunoSEQ multiplex PCR; TCRdb holds only in-frame clones, not every one. This repertoire shows about 15,000 clones, around 80% found once; its top ten account for roughly 1.7%. The material was Tregs from blood, obtained before the transplant. These receptors came from a human donor who received a combined kidney and bone marrow transplant.

The V and J genes are TRBV9 and TRBJ2-2, with 8 bases matching TRBD2. Germline V gene sequence: CDR1 SGDLS, CDR2 YYNGEE. V lost 1 base to trimming and J lost 1 base; unmatched junction nucleotides: 6. CDR3 size: 17 residues. The CDR3 is CASSVLYGGGNTGELFF. The DNA of the CDR3 is TGTGCCAGCAGCGTATTATACGGGGGGGGGAACACCGGGGAGCTGTTTTTT.

The sample holds a few counts of this clone. CDR3 DNA sequence: TGTGCCAGTAGTAGAGGGAATCAGCCCCAGCATTTT. Translating it yields CASSRGNQPQHF. This sequence joins TRBV19 and TRBJ1-5, with unresolved D. Germline values: CDR1 LNHDA, CDR2 SQIVND (reference sequence). The length of the CDR3 is 12 residues. With 4 bases removed from V and 4 bases from J, the gap between germline ends came to 5 bases.

This chain links TRBV9 with TRBJ2-1, with D possibly TRBD2 on 6 matching bases. This CDR3 is 14 amino acids long. Germline V gives CDR1 SGDLS, CDR2 YYNGEE. Trimming removed 2 bases from V and 9 bases from J, with 15 bases in between. This CDR3 reads CASSVRELLGEQFF. CDR3 DNA: TGTGCCAGCAGCGTCCGGGAGCTGCTCGGTGAGCAGTTCTTC.

This chain connects TRBV7-7 to TRBJ2-1, with D perhaps matching TRBD1 (6 bases). Trimming removed 5 bases from V and 7 bases from J, with 18 bases in between. CDR3 length equals 15 residues. Germline lookup yields CDR1 SSHAT and CDR2 FNYEAQ (reference sequence). CDR3 DNA sequence: TGTGCCAGCAGCCCGCTCGACAGGCTTTCAAATGAGCAGTTCTTC. It codes for CASSPLDRLSNEQFF.

Only a few counts were recorded for this clone. This chain links TRBV18 with TRBJ1-2, with TRBD1 as a possible D gene (5 bases). Germline-derived CDR1 and CDR2 are KGHSH and LQKENI. This CDR3 region has 13 residues. V lost 3 bases to trimming and J lost 7 bases, with 12 bases between them. This CDR3 reads CASSPQGSGGYTF. Written as DNA, the CDR3 is TGTGCCAGCTCACCGCAGGGATCTGGTGGCTACACCTTC.

The chain is built from TRBV5-1 and TRBJ2-1; possible D gene TRBD2, 5 bases. V was cut by 0 bases and J by 0 bases, with 7 bases left in between. CDR3 size: 15 residues. Germline lookup yields CDR1 SGHRS and CDR2 YFSETQ. CDR3 DNA sequence: TGCGCCAGCAGCTTGGGTGGGAGCTCCTACAATGAGCAGTTCTTC. It encodes CASSLGGSSYNEQFF.

This clone has only one observation. The chain combines TRBV2 with TRBJ2-2, with TRBD2 identical over 11 bases. With V trimmed by 8 bases and J by 7 bases, 6 bases remained unmatched. This CDR3 spans 14 amino acids. The germline V gene has CDR1 SNHLY and CDR2 FYNNEI. For the CDR3, the DNA is TGTGCCAGCCGAGCGACTAGCGGGGTCGGGGAGCTGTTTTTT. This encodes CASRATSGVGELFF. Complete variable domain (other parts from reference TRBV2 and TRBJ2-2): EPEVTQTPSHQVTQMGQEVILRCVPISNHLYFYWYRQILGQKVEFLVSFYNNEISEKSEIFDDQFSVERPDGSNFTLKIRSTKLEDSAMYFCASRATSGVGELFFGEGSRLTVL.

J is TRBJ1-1 and V is TRBV6-1, with D possibly TRBD1 on 6 matching bases. Germline V gene data show CDR1 as MNHNS and CDR2 as SASEGT. V was cut by 7 bases and J by 5 bases, with 17 bases left in between. The CDR3 totals 14 residues. CDR3 bases: TGTGCCAGCAACAAGCTGGGAGGGGGGACTGAAGCTTTCTTT. It translates to CASNKLGGGTEAFF.

This chain connects TRBV7-2 to TRBJ2-2; TRBD1 is a possible D gene (5 bases). CDR3 length: 16 amino acids. Trimming took off 4 bases at V and 4 bases at J, with 16 bases between the two ends. Per germline, CDR1 SGHTA and CDR2 FQGNSA. Written as DNA, the CDR3 is TGTGCCAGCAGCTCAGTCTCAGGAAGGGGCACCGGGGAGCTGTTTTTT. This codes for CASSSVSGRGTGELFF.

This clone was seen once. The V call is TRBV5-1, the J call TRBJ2-5; 9 bases are shared with TRBD1. The CDR3 loop spans 15 amino acids. Germline-derived CDR1 and CDR2 are SGHRS and YFSETQ. V lost 0 bases and J lost 4; bases outside the gene matches: 4. The chain's CDR3 is CASSLEGQGGETQYF. CDR3 DNA sequence: TGCGCCAGCAGCTTGGAGGGACAGGGAGGAGAGACCCAGTACTTC.